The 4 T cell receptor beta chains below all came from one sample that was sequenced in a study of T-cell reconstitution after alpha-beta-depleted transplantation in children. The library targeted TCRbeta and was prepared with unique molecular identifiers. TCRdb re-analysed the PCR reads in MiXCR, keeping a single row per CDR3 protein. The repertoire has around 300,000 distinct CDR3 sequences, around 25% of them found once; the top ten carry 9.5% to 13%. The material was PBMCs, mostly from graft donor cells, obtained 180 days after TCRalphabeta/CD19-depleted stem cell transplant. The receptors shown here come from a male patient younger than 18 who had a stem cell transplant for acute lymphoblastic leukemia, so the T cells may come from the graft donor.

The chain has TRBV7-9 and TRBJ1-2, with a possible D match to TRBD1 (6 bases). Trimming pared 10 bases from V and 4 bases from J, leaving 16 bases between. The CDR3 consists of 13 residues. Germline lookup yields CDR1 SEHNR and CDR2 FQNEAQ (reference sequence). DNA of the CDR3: TGTGCCAACTCGGACAGCGCTGGCTATGGCTACACCTTC. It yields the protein CANSDSAGYGYTF.

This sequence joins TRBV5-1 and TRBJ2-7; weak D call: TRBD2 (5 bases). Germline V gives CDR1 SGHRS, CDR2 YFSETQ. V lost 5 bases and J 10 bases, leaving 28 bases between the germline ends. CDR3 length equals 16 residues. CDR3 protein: CASREGVVGWESTQYF. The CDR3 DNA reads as TGCGCCAGCAGAGAGGGAGTAGTTGGTTGGGAAAGCACCCAGTACTTC.

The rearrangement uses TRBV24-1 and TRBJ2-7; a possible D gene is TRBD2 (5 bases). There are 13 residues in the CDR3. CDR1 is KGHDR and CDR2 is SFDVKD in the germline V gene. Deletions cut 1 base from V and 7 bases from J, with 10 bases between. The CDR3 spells CATSDLPRGEQYF. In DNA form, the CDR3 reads TGTGCCACCAGTGATTTACCCCGGGGAGAGCAGTACTTC.

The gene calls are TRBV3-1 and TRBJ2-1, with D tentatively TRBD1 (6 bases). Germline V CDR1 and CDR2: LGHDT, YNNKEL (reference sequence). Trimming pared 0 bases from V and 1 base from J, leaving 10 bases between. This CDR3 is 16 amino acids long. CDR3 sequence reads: CASSQDPGASYNEQFF. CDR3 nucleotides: TGTGCCAGCAGCCAAGACCCAGGGGCGTCCTACAATGAGCAGTTCTTC.